This T cell receptor beta chain stems from a study of blood T cell repertoires in COVID-19. The overall study: Collection of acute and convalescent COVID-19 samples took place in the United States, Italy and Spain. T cells, B-cell-depleted T cells, or PBMCs supplied cDNA or gDNA.

As originally analysed: Reference gene primer amplification gave estimated nucleated cell counts. Sequencing used immunoSEQ multiplex PCR; TCRdb keeps in-frame clones, though not all of them. V, J and clone size derive from that table, while D and trimming were established from the DNA sequence. The sample lists around 100,000 clones, around 89% occurring once. The germline V and J ends were trimmed by 8 bases and 2 bases, with 12 bases remaining between them. CDR1 is ENHRY, CDR2 SYGVKD, per germline. CDR3 length: 13 amino acids. This sequence joins TRBV10-3 and TRBJ1-2, with D unresolved. The TCR sequence derives from an older woman with acute or convalescent COVID-19. Sequencing used peripheral blood. CDR3 nucleotide sequence: TGTGCCATCGGGCAGGAAACCAACTATGGCTACACCTTC. The encoded protein is CAIGQETNYGYTF.